The 15 T cell receptor beta chains presented below share a single source sample, sequenced in a study of cytomegalovirus exposure and HLA in healthy donors. A multiplex PCR was run with 60 Vbeta primers and 13 Jbeta primers. Sequencing used immunoSEQ multiplex PCR; TCRdb keeps in-frame clones, though not all of them. The data show about 98,000 clones, roughly two thirds seen once. Sequencing was carried out using PBMCs. Every receptor here comes from a man aged 50 to 60 in good health and CMV-seronegative.

The chain is built from TRBV9 and TRBJ2-3; 10 bases are shared with TRBD2. CDR3 length equals 15 residues. Germline trimming cut 0 bases from V and 7 bases from J; bases unmatched to any gene: 5. Per germline, CDR1 SGDLS and CDR2 YYNGEE. The DNA for the CDR3 is TGTGCCAGCAGCGTAGCTAGCGGGGGTTCGTATACGCAGTATTTT. Translation: CASSVASGGSYTQYF.

In its sample, this clone was seen once. The chain uses TRBV27 and TRBJ2-7; TRBD2 matches at 7 bases. V lost 1 base, J lost 4 bases, and 10 bases stayed unmatched. The germline gives CDR1 MNHEY, CDR2 SMNVEV (reference sequence). CDR3 length: 16 amino acids. For the CDR3, the DNA is TGTGCCAGCAGTTTATACCCTAGCGGAGAAGGGTACGAGCAGTACTTC. This sequence encodes CASSLYPSGEGYEQYF.

The J gene is TRBJ2-2, the V gene TRBV29-1, with 13 bases aligning to TRBD2. Germline trimming cut 5 bases from V and 4 bases from J; bases unmatched to any gene: 16. The CDR3 consists of 19 residues. Per the germline V gene, CDR1 is SQVTM and CDR2 is ANQGSEA. CDR3 protein: CSVRLRPLLAGGRTGELFF. CDR3 nucleotide sequence: TGCAGCGTTCGCCTAAGGCCCTTACTAGCGGGAGGGCGCACCGGGGAGCTGTTTTTT.

The chain couples TRBV7-9 to TRBJ1-1, with a weak D call TRBD1 (5 bases). V was trimmed by 1 base and J by 3 bases, leaving 12 bases between them. The CDR3 loop spans 15 amino acids. Germline-derived CDR1 and CDR2 are SEHNR and FQNEAQ (reference sequence). In nucleotides, the CDR3 is TGTGCCAGCAGCTTAGAGGGGTTAAGTCACACTGAAGCTTTCTTT. Its translation: CASSLEGLSHTEAFF.

The genes are TRBV25-1 and TRBJ1-1; possible D gene TRBD1, 6 bases. CDR1 and CDR2 from the germline V gene are MGHDK and SYGVNS. V lost 4 bases and J 2 bases, leaving 11 bases between the germline ends. This CDR3 has 14 residues. The CDR3 DNA reads as TGTGCCAGCAGTGCCGGGACATTAAACACTGAAGCTTTCTTT. Translation: CASSAGTLNTEAFF.

V gene TRBV18 combines with J gene TRBJ2-7; TRBD2 is a possible D gene (6 bases). Germline V gene data show CDR1 as KGHSH and CDR2 as LQKENI. The ends were cut back, 2 bases at V and 7 bases at J, with 6 bases in the middle. The CDR3 is made up of 11 amino acids. The DNA of the CDR3 is TGTGCCAGCTCACCAGGGGGGGAGCAGTACTTC. Translating it yields CASSPGGEQYF.

The chain joins TRBV5-1 to TRBJ1-1, with 7 nucleotides matching TRBD1. Germline trimming cut 4 bases from V and 1 base from J; bases unmatched to any gene: 7. The CDR3 contains 15 residues. Germline V gene data show CDR1 as SGHRS and CDR2 as YFSETQ. The CDR3, as DNA: TGCGCCAGCAGCGGAAGACAGGGACAGAACACTGAAGCTTTCTTT. It codes for CASSGRQGQNTEAFF.

There are a few counts of this clone. The chain links TRBV7-8 to TRBJ2-7, with a possible D match to TRBD1 (6 bases). V gave up 1 base and J gave up 3 bases, with 13 bases separating them. CDR3 length equals 15 residues. CDR1 and CDR2 (germline): SGHVS, FQNEAQ. The CDR3 nucleotides are TGTGCCAGCAGCTTAGAACAGGGTGTTGGCTACGAGCAGTACTTC. Protein sequence: CASSLEQGVGYEQYF.

The V and J genes are TRBV28 and TRBJ2-5, with 9 bases matching TRBD2. Judging by the DNA end, TRBJ2-7 fits better; the J call may be wrong. Germline V gene lookup returns CDR1 MDHEN and CDR2 SYDVKM. The CDR3 sequence is 13 residues long. This CDR3 is CASSLAGGNEQYF. CDR3 sequence (DNA): TGTGCCAGCAGTTTAGCGGGAGGGAACGAGCAGTACTTC.

This rearrangement joins TRBV18 to TRBJ1-5, with 8 positions matching TRBD1. CDR1 is KGHSH and CDR2 is LQKENI in the germline V gene. The CDR3 runs 14 residues. After removal of 5 bases from V and 5 bases from J, the junction contained 5 bases not matched to a gene. The chain's CDR3 is CASSFGQGDQPQHF. The CDR3 nucleotides are TGTGCCAGCTCATTCGGACAGGGCGATCAGCCCCAGCATTTT.

V usage is TRBV27 and J usage is TRBJ1-6; D call uncertain. The length of the CDR3 is 16 residues. Germline V lookup: CDR1 MNHEY, CDR2 SMNVEV (reference sequence). The germline V and J ends were trimmed by 5 bases and 14 bases, with 25 bases remaining between them. The CDR3 here is CASSTIPLEGLWALHF. DNA for the CDR3: TGTGCCAGCAGTACAATCCCCCTCGAGGGCCTCTGGGCCCTCCACTTT.

The chain carries TRBV27 and TRBJ2-7; 8 bases agree with TRBD2. Trimming took 7 bases from V and 2 from J; bases not matched to a gene: 10. CDR3 size: 15 residues. Germline CDR1 is MNHEY and CDR2 is SMNVEV (reference sequence). CDR3 amino acids: CASTQITSGAYEQYF. DNA for the CDR3: TGTGCCAGCACCCAGATTACTAGCGGAGCCTACGAGCAGTACTTC.

The genes are TRBV7-9 and TRBJ1-2, with D hard to call. Germline V gene data show CDR1 as SEHNR and CDR2 as FQNEAQ (reference sequence). This CDR3 comprises 12 residues. The CDR3 protein is CSTRGSTYGYTF. CDR3 nucleotide sequence: TGTTCCACCAGAGGGAGCACCTATGGCTACACCTTC.

Notes on this clone: A junction end diverges from the germline sequence, so it may reflect a read error. The V and J genes are TRBV11-2 and TRBJ2-7; a weak D match, TRBD1 (6 bases). The CDR3 has 12 residues. Germline CDR1 reads SGHAT; CDR2 reads FQNNGV. The CDR3 spells CASSQDRYGQYF. CDR3 sequence (DNA): TGTGCCAGCAGCCAAGACAGGTACGGGCAGTACTTC. Using reference TRBV11-2 and TRBJ2-7 for the parts outside the CDR3, the full variable domain is EAGVAQSPRYKIIEKRQSVAFWCNPISGHATLYWYQQILGQGPKLLIQFQNNGVVDDSQLPKDRFSAERLKGVDSTLKIQPAKLEDSAVYLCASSQDRYGQYFGPGTRLTVT.

Remarks on this clone: Because the CDR3 is missing its conserved closing phenylalanine or tryptophan, this is likely a read error. V is TRBV18 and J is TRBJ1-5, with D tentatively TRBD1 (6 bases). V was cut by 2 bases and J by 4 bases, with 9 bases left in between. This CDR3 spans 14 amino acids. CDR1 and CDR2 (germline): KGHSH, LQKENI. This CDR3 reads CASSPGGDNQPQHL. The CDR3 DNA sequence: TGTGCCAGCTCACCAGGGGGCGATAATCAGCCCCAGCATCTT.